This record covers a single T cell receptor beta chain. PBMCs provided sorted CD4+ and CD8+ T cells. This CDR3 has 12 residues. Germline CDR1 and CDR2: SEHNR and FQNEAQ (reference sequence). Trimming removed 7 bases from V and 4 bases from J, with 8 bases in between. The data were obtained in a study of CD8+ T cells in alopecia areata. Extracted from the samples, RNA was reverse transcribed into cDNA to serve as the sequencing template. The data were produced by immunoSEQ multiplex PCR, yet TCRdb's version contains in-frame clones alone and is incomplete. This sample has about 130,000 clones, with about 49% found just once.

This TCR was sampled from a human donor with alopecia areata. Sequencing was performed on CD8+ T cells sorted from blood, taken at week 0. The chain combines TRBV7-9 with TRBJ1-5; tentative D call: TRBD1 (5 bases). CDR3 coding DNA: TGTGCCAGCATGGGGGAAAATCAGCCCCAGCATTTT. Its translation is CASMGENQPQHF.